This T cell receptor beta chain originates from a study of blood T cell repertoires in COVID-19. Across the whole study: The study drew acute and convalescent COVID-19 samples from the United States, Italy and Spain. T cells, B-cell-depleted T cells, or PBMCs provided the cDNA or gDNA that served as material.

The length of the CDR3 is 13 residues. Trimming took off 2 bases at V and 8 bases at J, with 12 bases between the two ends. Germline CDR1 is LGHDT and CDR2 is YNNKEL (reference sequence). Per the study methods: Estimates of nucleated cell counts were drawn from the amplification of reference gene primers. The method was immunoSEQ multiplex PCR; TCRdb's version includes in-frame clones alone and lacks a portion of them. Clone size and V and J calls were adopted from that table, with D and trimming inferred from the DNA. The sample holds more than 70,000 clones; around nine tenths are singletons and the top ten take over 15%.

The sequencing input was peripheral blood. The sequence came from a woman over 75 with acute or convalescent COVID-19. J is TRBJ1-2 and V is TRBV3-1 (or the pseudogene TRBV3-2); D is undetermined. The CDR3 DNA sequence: TGTGCCAGCAGCCAATCAGCGGGTCTGGGCTACACCTTC. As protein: CASSQSAGLGYTF.